This T cell receptor (beta chain) was captured by sequencing in a study of T cell changes during pregnancy in multiple sclerosis. Repertoires were generated with immunoSEQ multiplex PCR, while TCRdb's copy carries only in-frame clones and drops some. This table has tens of thousands of clones, approximately 90% appearing once. Trimming left V 5 bases short and J 5 bases short, with 11 bases between. CDR1 and CDR2 from the germline V gene are SGHNT and YYREEE (reference sequence). The CDR3 has 12 amino acids. V and J are TRBV5-4 and TRBJ2-7; possibly TRBD1 for D (6 bases). The sequences come from CD8+ T cells from peripheral blood mononuclear cells, collected after pregnancy. The sequence came from a female donor in good health, enrolled as a control in a pregnancy study. CDR3 DNA sequence: TGTGCCAGCAGGCAGGGGCAGAACGAGCAGTACTTC. Translation gives CASRQGQNEQYF.